The next 5 T cell receptor beta chains were all read from a single sample in a study of spatial heterogeneity in lung cancer. The time point is: sample taken at primary tumor resection. Frozen PBMC, nontumor lung or tumor provided whole RNA, which was sequenced unsorted. One entry per CDR3 protein results from TCRdb running MiXCR on the 5' RACE reads. The sample yields more than 80,000 distinct CDR3 sequences, roughly 12% seen once. Specimen: PBMCs, collected at surgery. The receptors derive from a male donor with early-stage non-small cell lung cancer.

V usage is TRBV5-1 and J usage is TRBJ1-1; maybe TRBD1 (5 bases). Germline V CDR1 and CDR2: SGHRS, YFSETQ. CDR3 length: 14 amino acids. The V end lost 5 bases, the J end lost 6 bases, and 17 bases lay between the germline ends. The CDR3 DNA reads as TGCGCCAGCAGGTCAACACGGGGCGACGCTGAAGCTTTCTTT. This sequence encodes CASRSTRGDAEAFF.

The V and J genes are TRBV5-1 and TRBJ2-2, with 7 bases aligning to TRBD2. The length of the CDR3 is 15 residues. V lost 5 bases and J lost 3; bases outside the gene matches: 7. Germline V lookup: CDR1 SGHRS, CDR2 YFSETQ. This CDR3 reads CASSKEAGDTGELFF. For the CDR3, the DNA is TGCGCCAGCAGTAAGGAGGCGGGAGACACCGGGGAGCTGTTTTTT.

The CDR3 loop reads CASSQGTEQFF. The CDR3 DNA is TGCGCCAGCAGCCAAGGTACTGAGCAGTTCTTC. The chain couples TRBV4-1 to TRBJ2-1; unclear D gene. CDR1 MGHRA and CDR2 YSYEKL come from the germline V gene. This CDR3 region has 11 residues. The germline V and J ends were trimmed by 1 base and 9 bases, with 4 bases remaining between them.

This clonotype was detected ten times or more. V usage is TRBV29-1 and J usage is TRBJ2-1; 10 nucleotides match TRBD2. CDR3 length equals 13 residues. The germline V gene encodes CDR1 SQVTM and CDR2 ANQGSEA. Trimming took 3 bases from V and 8 from J; bases not matched to a gene: 4. The CDR3 spells CSVERLAGDEQFF. The DNA for the CDR3 is TGCAGCGTTGAGAGGCTAGCGGGAGATGAGCAGTTCTTC.

The sample holds a few counts of this clonotype. This rearrangement joins TRBV13 to TRBJ2-5; 11 bases are a match to TRBD1. CDR1 and CDR2 from the germline V gene are PRHDT and FYEKMQ (reference sequence). The CDR3 is 12 residues long. J was trimmed by 4 bases and V by 8 bases; bases with no gene match: 0. The CDR3, as DNA: TGTGCCAGCGGACAGGGGGCAGAGACCCAGTACTTC. Amino acids: CASGQGAETQYF.